This TCR beta chain was sequenced during a study of cytomegalovirus exposure and HLA in healthy donors. Study background: The approximately 110 validation repertoires used the same platform as the 666 first-cohort repertoires, a later analysis reported. Study-level findings and limits: Many donors shared some public TCRs, even though most TCR sequences were rare.

This CDR3 spans 16 amino acids. Germline CDR1 is MDHEN and CDR2 is SYDVKM. Trimming cost V 4 bases and J 0 bases, with 13 bases left between them. Worth noting for this clone: Its antigen is not identified.

Clones were read by immunoSEQ multiplex PCR, and TCRdb kept only the in-frame ones, dropping some. The sample shows roughly 120,000 clones, about nine tenths of them seen only once. This TCR was sampled from a woman between 18 and 30 years old in good health and CMV-seronegative. This chain joins TRBV28 and TRBJ2-1; D is uncertain. Sequencing was carried out using PBMCs. CDR3 sequence reads: CASSSPSESSYNEQFF. The CDR3 coding sequence is TGTGCCAGCAGTTCGCCCTCAGAAAGCTCCTACAATGAGCAGTTCTTC.